The text below deals with one T cell receptor (beta chain). Germline trimming cut 6 bases from V and 2 bases from J; bases unmatched to any gene: 9. The CDR3 totals 15 residues. Germline assignment: CDR1 MNHNY and CDR2 SVGAGI (reference sequence). This record belongs to a study of blood T cells in healthy people across ages. A second about 6 to 12 cycle PCR used barcoded and J-beta primers. Each CDR3 protein gets one entry after TCRdb re-called the 5' RACE reads with MiXCR. Of over a million distinct CDR3 sequences listed, almost 60% are singletons. The sequenced material came from blood. The receptor was derived from a man between 18 and 29 years old in good health. The V gene is TRBV6-6, the J gene TRBJ1-1; 7 bases agree with TRBD1. The CDR3, as DNA: TGTGCCAGCAGCCGAGGGGGCAGTGGAAACACTGAAGCTTTCTTT. The encoded protein is CASSRGGSGNTEAFF.